This TCR beta chain comes out of a study of neurological immune-mediated disorders. Time point of the sample: longitudinal time-point 2. Via MiXCR, TCRdb re-called the 5' RACE reads, giving one row per CDR3 protein. The data show about 80,000 distinct CDR3 sequences, with 4.5% to 7.5% seen just once and 7.9% held by the top ten. The CDR3 totals 14 residues. Germline V CDR1 and CDR2: SGHVS, FNYEAQ. V lost 5 bases to trimming and J lost 4 bases; unmatched junction nucleotides: 1. The rearrangement joins TRBV7-6 to TRBJ2-2, with 10 bases aligning to TRBD1. This TCR came from a woman aged 60-70 years with multiple sclerosis. Sequencing was performed on PBMCs. CDR3 nucleotide sequence: TGTGCCAGCAGCGGGGACAGGGGCACCGGGGAGCTGTTTTTT. As protein: CASSGDRGTGELFF.